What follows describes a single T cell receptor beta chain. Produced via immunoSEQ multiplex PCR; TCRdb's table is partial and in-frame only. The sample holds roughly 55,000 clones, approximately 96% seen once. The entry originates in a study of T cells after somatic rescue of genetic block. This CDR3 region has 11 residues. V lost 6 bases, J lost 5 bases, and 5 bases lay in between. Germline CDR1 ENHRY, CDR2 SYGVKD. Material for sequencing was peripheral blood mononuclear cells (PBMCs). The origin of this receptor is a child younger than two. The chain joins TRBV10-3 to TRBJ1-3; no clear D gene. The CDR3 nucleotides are TGTGCCATCAGGGAGCGAAACACCATATATTTT. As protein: CAIRERNTIYF.